Following are 22 T cell receptor beta chains from one sample sequenced in a study of blood T cell repertoires in COVID-19. The method was immunoSEQ multiplex PCR; TCRdb's version includes in-frame clones alone and lacks a portion of them. The sample lists about 76,000 clones; roughly 90% were seen once. Material: peripheral blood. These receptor sequences come from a human donor in a cohort sampled during active COVID-19.

This chain connects TRBV4-1 to TRBJ2-5; D perhaps matches TRBD2 (6 bases). This CDR3 comprises 14 residues. V was shortened by 1 base and J by 6 bases, with 12 bases between the two germline ends. Germline CDR1 reads MGHRA; CDR2 reads YSYEKL. This CDR3 is CASSQGTTEQTQYF. CDR3 in DNA: TGCGCCAGCAGCCAAGGGACTACTGAACAGACCCAGTACTTC.

The CDR3 loop is CASSIHYEQYF. As DNA, the CDR3 is TGTGCCAGCAGTATCCACTACGAGCAGTACTTC. The V call is TRBV25-1, the J call TRBJ2-7; D unresolved. Germline CDR1 MGHDK, CDR2 SYGVNS. Trimming removed 5 bases at V and 3 bases at J, with 5 bases between. CDR3 length equals 11 residues.

The CDR3 DNA follows: TGTGCCAGCAGCTTTAGAACCGGGACAGCTAACACTGAAGCTTTCTTT. The encoded protein is CASSFRTGTANTEAFF. The gene calls are TRBV13 and TRBJ1-1; TRBD1 aligns across 7 bases. Germline V gene data show CDR1 as PRHDT and CDR2 as FYEKMQ (reference sequence). With V trimmed by 3 bases and J by 2 bases, 9 bases remained unmatched. The CDR3 contains 16 residues. The whole variable domain, filled in from reference TRBV13 and TRBJ1-1, reads AAGVIQSPRHLIKEKRETATLKCYPIPRHDTVYWYQQGPGQDPQFLISFYEKMQSDKGSIPDRFSAQQFSDYHSELNMSSLELGDSALYFCASSFRTGTANTEAFFGQGTRLTVV.

V usage is TRBV28 and J usage is TRBJ1-1, with 7 positions matching TRBD1. Per germline, CDR1 MDHEN and CDR2 SYDVKM. The CDR3 has 13 residues. Trimming cost V 6 bases and J 3 bases; bases outside gene matches: 4. CDR3 nucleotides: TGTGCCAGCAGGACAGGGATCGACACTGAAGCTTTCTTT. This codes for CASRTGIDTEAFF.

The chain employs TRBV7-9 and TRBJ2-7, with TRBD1 as a possible D gene (5 bases). Trimming removed 5 bases at V and 5 bases at J, with 16 bases between. Per the germline V gene, CDR1 is SEHNR and CDR2 is FQNEAQ (reference sequence). There are 14 residues in the CDR3. The CDR3 nucleotides read TGTGCCAGCAGCCGGATATTTAGGGGCCACGAGCAGTACTTC. This sequence encodes CASSRIFRGHEQYF.

V and J are TRBV7-3 and TRBJ2-2; 8 bases fit TRBD2. Trimming removed 1 base from V and 4 bases from J; junction bases left unmatched: 5. Germline CDR1 and CDR2: SGHTA and FQGTGA. CDR3 length: 16 residues. CDR3 region: CASSLMNSGATGELFF. As DNA, the CDR3 is TGTGCCAGCAGCTTAATGAATAGCGGGGCCACCGGGGAGCTGTTTTTT.

This chain uses TRBV28 with TRBJ2-2; TRBD2 might be the D (7 bases). Germline-derived CDR1 and CDR2 are MDHEN and SYDVKM. V was pared by 7 bases and J by 4 bases, with 19 bases between. The CDR3 has 16 residues. This chain's CDR3 is CASIQKGGTTTGELFF. CDR3 nucleotide sequence: TGTGCCAGCATCCAAAAGGGGGGGACTACCACCGGGGAGCTGTTTTTT.

The gene calls are TRBV5-5 and TRBJ2-1, with 12 bases fitting TRBD2. The V segment lost 0 bases and the J segment 8 bases; nucleotides outside the gene matches: 3. Germline CDR1 and CDR2: SGHKS and YYEKEE (reference sequence). This CDR3 comprises 15 residues. As DNA, the CDR3 is TGTGCCAGCAGCTTGGGACTAGCGGGGGTCGATGAGCAGTTCTTC. Translation gives CASSLGLAGVDEQFF.

This clone has a single count. The chain links TRBV5-4 to TRBJ2-7, with 9 nucleotides matching TRBD2. CDR3 length: 16 amino acids. V shed 3 bases, J shed 0 bases, and the junction held 7 bases outside the gene matches. In germline, CDR1 is SGHNT, CDR2 YYREEE (reference sequence). The CDR3 region is CASSSVQTSGSYEQYF. The CDR3 nucleotides read TGTGCCAGCAGCTCGGTACAGACTAGCGGCTCCTACGAGCAGTACTTC. Full variable domain (rest looked up from reference TRBV5-4 and TRBJ2-7): ETGVTQSPTHLIKTRGQQVTLRCSSQSGHNTVSWYQQALGQGPQFIFQYYREEENGRGNFPPRFSGLQFPNYSSELNVNALELDDSALYLCASSSVQTSGSYEQYFGPGTRLTVT.

J is TRBJ1-1 and V is TRBV5-1; no clear D gene. CDR3 length equals 14 residues. Germline V CDR1 and CDR2: SGHRS, YFSETQ. V lost 0 bases, J lost 1 base, and 7 bases lay in between. The CDR3 DNA reads TGCGCCAGCAGCTTGGTTGGCTCGAACACTGAAGCTTTCTTT. This sequence encodes CASSLVGSNTEAFF.

The chain joins TRBV10-1 to TRBJ2-2, with TRBD1 matching 9 bases. J gave up 5 bases and V 5 bases, and 9 bases lay outside the gene matches. The CDR3 spans 16 residues. CDR1 is WNHNN, CDR2 SYGVQD, per germline (reference sequence). The CDR3 loop reads CASSPEGDRVTGELFF. CDR3 nucleotide sequence: TGCGCCAGCAGTCCAGAAGGGGACAGGGTGACCGGGGAGCTGTTTTTT.

The chain has TRBV28 and TRBJ1-5; the D is unclear. CDR1 and CDR2 from the germline V gene are MDHEN and SYDVKM. V lost 8 bases and J lost 3, with 20 bases in between. CDR3 size: 16 residues. CDR3 in DNA: TGTGCCAGCGTAACTCGGACGGGAGGCTACAATCAGCCCCAGCATTTT. Its protein product is CASVTRTGGYNQPQHF.

The chain has TRBV25-1 and TRBJ1-1, with D perhaps TRBD1 (5 bases). Germline V lookup: CDR1 MGHDK, CDR2 SYGVNS. The CDR3 is made up of 13 amino acids. V lost 5 bases and J lost 5, with 12 bases in between. The CDR3 loop reads CASSSTGLTEAFF. CDR3 sequence (DNA): TGTGCCAGCAGTTCAACAGGACTAACTGAAGCTTTCTTT.

J is TRBJ2-5 and V is TRBV11-1; D is ambiguous. The assigned J gene may be wrong: the sequence end matches TRBJ2-7 better. Looked up from germline, CDR1 is SGHAT and CDR2 is FQDESV (reference sequence). This CDR3 spans 13 amino acids. The CDR3 DNA follows: TGTGCCAGCAGCTTCATACGAGACTACGAGCAGTACTTC. The encoded protein is CASSFIRDYEQYF.

The chain is built from TRBV5-1 and TRBJ2-7, with D maybe TRBD1 (5 bases). CDR1 and CDR2 from the germline V gene are SGHRS and YFSETQ. The CDR3 has 15 amino acids. Trimming pared 0 bases from V and 6 bases from J, leaving 16 bases between. CDR3 amino acids: CASSLDNGRAGEQYF. Written as DNA, the CDR3 is TGCGCCAGCAGCTTGGATAATGGCAGGGCCGGCGAGCAGTACTTC. Combining the CDR3 with reference TRBV5-1 and TRBJ2-7 gives the whole variable domain KAGVTQTPRYLIKTRGQQVTLSCSPISGHRSVSWYQQTPGQGLQFLFEYFSETQRNKGNFPGRFSGRQFSNSRSEMNVSTLELGDSALYLCASSLDNGRAGEQYFGPGTRLTVT.

The chain joins TRBV11-2 to TRBJ1-5, with D tentatively TRBD1 (6 bases). The CDR3 contains 16 residues. Per the germline V gene, CDR1 is SGHAT and CDR2 is FQNNGV. Between the trimmed V and J ends, which lost 0 bases and 6 bases, there was a span of 15 bases. The DNA for the CDR3 is TGTGCCAGCAGCTTAGATACCGGGGGGGGCACTCAGCCCCAGCATTTT. This translates into CASSLDTGGGTQPQHF.

This clone has just a few counts. This sequence joins TRBV7-9 and TRBJ2-1, with 10 bases fitting TRBD2. The CDR3 is 15 amino acids. Germline V CDR1 and CDR2: SEHNR, FQNEAQ (reference sequence). Trimming at V came to 1 base and at J to 5 bases, leaving 2 bases not matched to a gene. In nucleotides, the CDR3 is TGTGCCAGCAGCTTAGTACTAGCGGGAAACAATGAGCAGTTCTTC. Amino acid sequence: CASSLVLAGNNEQFF.

The count of this clone is one. V is TRBV29-1 and J is TRBJ2-2; D remains unclear. Germline loops: CDR1 SQVTM, CDR2 ANQGSEA. The V end lost 7 bases, the J end lost 1 base, and 4 bases lay between the germline ends. There are 11 residues in the CDR3. The CDR3 loop is CSGMNTGELFF. DNA of the CDR3: TGCAGCGGTATGAACACCGGGGAGCTGTTTTTT.

V usage is TRBV2 and J usage is TRBJ2-1, with D perhaps matching TRBD1 (5 bases). CDR3 length equals 14 residues. V was cut by 6 bases and J by 10 bases, with 19 bases left in between. CDR1 SNHLY and CDR2 FYNNEI come from the germline V gene. The CDR3 here is CASRGQALASEQFF. The DNA for the CDR3 is TGTGCCAGCAGGGGGCAGGCCCTTGCATCGGAGCAGTTCTTC.

The chain links TRBV7-8 to TRBJ2-1; tentative D call: TRBD2 (7 bases). This CDR3 has 15 amino acids. V lost 0 bases, J lost 7 bases, and 13 bases lay in between. Germline CDR1 is SGHVS and CDR2 is FQNEAQ. CDR3 protein: CASSLAGGLWNEQFF. The CDR3 DNA reads TGTGCCAGCAGCTTAGCGGGGGGGCTTTGGAATGAGCAGTTCTTC.

With respect to this clone: The sample holds other DNA sequences that translate to the same CDR3. The genes are TRBV7-9 and TRBJ1-3, with TRBD1 matching 9 bases. The V gene end was trimmed by 5 bases and the J gene end by 4 bases; junction bases not matched to a gene: 6. In germline, CDR1 is SEHNR, CDR2 FQNEAQ (reference sequence). There are 15 residues in the CDR3. DNA for the CDR3: TGTGCCAGCAGCAAACAGGGGGCGAGCGGAAACACCATATATTTT. Protein sequence: CASSKQGASGNTIYF.

The chain combines TRBV7-3 with TRBJ2-5, with TRBD1 matching over 8 bases. The CDR3 extends over 15 amino acids. From germline, CDR1 is SGHTA and CDR2 FQGTGA. With V trimmed by 2 bases and J by 6 bases, 8 bases remained unmatched. CDR3 DNA sequence: TGTGCCAGCAGCTTAGGACAGGGACCCCGGCAGACCCAGTACTTC. Its translation: CASSLGQGPRQTQYF. Using reference TRBV7-3 and TRBJ2-5 for the parts outside the CDR3, the full variable domain is GAGVSQTPSNKVTEKGKYVELRCDPISGHTALYWYRQSLGQGPEFLIYFQGTGAADDSGLPNDRFFAVRPEGSVSTLKIQRTERGDSAVYLCASSLGQGPRQTQYFGPGTRLLVL.